The 9 T cell receptor beta chains reported below all come from one sample, sequenced in a study of blood T cells in healthy people across ages. Then a second PCR, running about 7 to 11 cycles, was carried out with a sample-barcoded 5' primer and a J-beta primer mix. One entry per CDR3 protein results from TCRdb running MiXCR on the 5' RACE reads. Counted here are about 1.4 million distinct CDR3 sequences, around 59% occurring once; the ten biggest clones make up more than 6%. Material for sequencing was blood. These receptors all stem from a man younger than 35 in good health.

The chain employs TRBV11-2 and TRBJ1-4; a weak D match, TRBD1 (5 bases). Deletions cut 2 bases from V and 5 bases from J, with 15 bases between. This CDR3 has 16 amino acids. Per the germline V gene, CDR1 is SGHAT and CDR2 is FQNNGV. CDR3 protein: CASSLTRFEGNEKLFF. DNA for the CDR3: TGTGCCAGCAGCTTAACCCGTTTCGAGGGGAATGAAAAACTGTTTTTT. Full variable domain (outside the CDR3, taken from reference TRBV11-2 and TRBJ1-4): EAGVAQSPRYKIIEKRQSVAFWCNPISGHATLYWYQQILGQGPKLLIQFQNNGVVDDSQLPKDRFSAERLKGVDSTLKIQPAKLEDSAVYLCASSLTRFEGNEKLFFGSGTQLSVL.

Comments on this clonotype: Sequence at one end of the junction differs from germline and may be a read error. The genes are TRBV6-5 and TRBJ1-1; D is uncertain. The germline gives CDR1 MNHEY, CDR2 SVGAGI. The CDR3 extends over 12 amino acids. The CDR3 sequence: CASSYVAGQAFF. DNA of the CDR3: TGCGCCAGCAGTTACGTGGCCGGACAAGCTTTCTTT.

The V gene is TRBV12-3 or TRBV12-4, the J gene TRBJ2-3, with TRBD2 matching over 10 bases. This CDR3 region has 17 residues. Germline trimming cut 6 bases from V and 4 bases from J; bases unmatched to any gene: 13. This chain's CDR3 is CASSPRAGLARSDTQYF. The CDR3, as DNA: TGTGCCAGCAGCCCTAGGGCGGGACTAGCGAGATCAGATACGCAGTATTTT.

In this sample, this clonotype turned up a few times. The chain recombines TRBV14 with TRBJ2-7; D not certain. CDR3 length: 13 amino acids. With 0 bases removed from V and 7 bases from J, the gap between germline ends came to 10 bases. Per germline, CDR1 SGHDN and CDR2 FVKESK. In nucleotides, the CDR3 is TGTGCCAGCAGCCAAGATTTTGGGAATGAGCAGTACTTC. This sequence encodes CASSQDFGNEQYF.

The J gene is TRBJ2-1, the V gene TRBV5-6; D is uncertain. The length of the CDR3 is 15 residues. In germline, CDR1 is SGHDT, CDR2 YYEEEE. V was cut by 0 bases and J by 0 bases, with 7 bases left in between. The CDR3 nucleotides read TGTGCCAGCAGCTTGGGCTATTTCTCCTACAATGAGCAGTTCTTC. It encodes CASSLGYFSYNEQFF.

The chain carries TRBV29-1 and TRBJ2-7, with a possible D match to TRBD1 (6 bases). CDR1 and CDR2 (germline): SQVTM, ANQGSEA. Deletions cut 5 bases from V and 2 bases from J, with 19 bases between. This CDR3 spans 15 amino acids. Here the CDR3 reads CSVISAQGPAYEQYF. For the CDR3, the DNA is TGCAGCGTTATCTCGGCGCAGGGGCCGGCCTACGAGCAGTACTTC.

This chain links TRBV4-1 with TRBJ2-3, with 9 bases matching TRBD1. Germline V gene lookup returns CDR1 MGHRA and CDR2 YSYEKL. J gave up 4 bases and V 4 bases, and 15 bases lay outside the gene matches. The CDR3 is 18 residues long. The CDR3: CASSPPRRLDRGADTQYF. The CDR3 nucleotides read TGCGCCAGCAGCCCCCCAAGGAGACTAGACAGGGGGGCAGATACGCAGTATTTT.

This clonotype was picked up many times. The chain joins TRBV20-1 to TRBJ1-1; TRBD1 might be the D (5 bases). The CDR3 runs 12 residues. Germline CDR1 reads DFQATT; CDR2 reads SNEGSKA (reference sequence). Trimming took 6 bases from V and 11 from J, leaving 19 bases between them. The CDR3, as DNA: TGCAGTGCCCTATGGGGGGACCGAGGGGCTTTCTTT. Its translation is CSALWGDRGAFF.

This sequence joins TRBV3-1 and TRBJ2-4; D is possibly TRBD2 (5 bases). The J call could be wrong; TRBJ2-7 is a better fit for the DNA end. CDR3 size: 16 residues. Germline V gene data show CDR1 as LGHDT and CDR2 as YNNKEL (reference sequence). The chain's CDR3 is CASSQEWGEAPYEQYF. In DNA, the CDR3 is TGTGCCAGCAGCCAAGAATGGGGAGAGGCCCCCTACGAGCAGTACTTC.